The 27 T cell receptor beta chains given below trace back to one sample, sequenced in a study of blood T cell repertoires in COVID-19. Assay: immunoSEQ multiplex PCR; the TCRdb copy retains only in-frame clones and omits some. This sample yields about 190,000 clones, of which less than 85% are seen a single time; about 5% belongs to the top ten. The material sequenced was PBMCs or T cells enriched from blood (not recorded which). These receptors came from a woman aged 55-70 years with acute COVID-19.

This chain joins TRBV19 and TRBJ1-5; D is uncertain. The CDR3 loop spans 11 amino acids. Looked up from germline, CDR1 is LNHDA and CDR2 is SQIVND (reference sequence). V dropped 10 bases and J dropped 9 bases, with 13 bases sitting between them. CDR3 in amino acids: CATSSGPPQHF. The CDR3 DNA sequence: TGTGCCACCTCTTCAGGTCCGCCCCAGCATTTT.

V usage is TRBV7-2 and J usage is TRBJ2-7, with 7 nucleotides matching TRBD2. Germline CDR1 reads SGHTA; CDR2 reads FQGNSA. The J segment lost 7 bases and the V segment lost 5 bases, leaving 5 bases of the junction unmatched. The CDR3 is made up of 12 amino acids. The CDR3 region is CASSRREGEQYF. As DNA, the CDR3 is TGTGCCAGCAGCCGTAGGGAGGGGGAGCAGTACTTC. Supplemented by reference TRBV7-2 and TRBJ2-7, the full variable domain reads GAGVSQSPSNKVTEKGKDVELRCDPISGHTALYWYRQSLGQGLEFLIYFQGNSAPDKSGLPSDRFSAERTGGSVSTLTIQRTQQEDSAVYLCASSRREGEQYFGPGTRLTVT.

The V and J genes are TRBV27 and TRBJ1-2; tentative D call: TRBD1 (6 bases). This CDR3 has 13 residues. Trimming shortened V by 4 bases and J by 4 bases, and 10 bases separated the two germline ends. Germline V CDR1 and CDR2: MNHEY, SMNVEV (reference sequence). The CDR3, as DNA: TGTGCCAGCAGTTCCGGGACAATCTATGGCTACACCTTC. This translates into CASSSGTIYGYTF.

CDR3 nucleotides: TGTGCCAGCAGCTTAGTCACAGGGGATAATGAAAAACTGTTTTTT. Its translation is CASSLVTGDNEKLFF. This chain links TRBV7-9 with TRBJ1-4; 7 nucleotides match TRBD1. J gave up 4 bases and V 1 base, and 3 bases lay outside the gene matches. Germline CDR1 reads SEHNR; CDR2 reads FQNEAQ (reference sequence). The length of the CDR3 is 15 residues.

The rearrangement links TRBV3-1 (or the pseudogene TRBV3-2) to TRBJ2-4, with 7 bases identical to TRBD1. The CDR3 sequence is 17 residues long. The J segment lost 5 bases and the V segment lost 5 bases, leaving 15 bases of the junction unmatched. The V gene's germline CDR1 is LGHDT and CDR2 YNNKEL (reference sequence). The CDR3 bases are TGTGCCAGCAGCTCCCGATTATCCCGGGACAGTCAAAACATTCAGTACTTC. The encoded protein is CASSSRLSRDSQNIQYF.

The V and J genes are TRBV10-3 and TRBJ1-5; TRBD1 might be the D (5 bases). This CDR3 is 13 amino acids long. Trimming took off 8 bases at V and 2 bases at J, with 10 bases between the two ends. Germline CDR1 ENHRY, CDR2 SYGVKD. Written as DNA, the CDR3 is TGTGCCATCGGGGGGTCCGGCAATCAGCCCCAGCATTTT. It translates to CAIGGSGNQPQHF.

The V gene is TRBV5-1, the J gene TRBJ1-1; 10 bases line up with TRBD1. Trimming at V came to 4 bases and at J to 0 bases, leaving 6 bases not matched to a gene. The CDR3 is made up of 16 amino acids. The germline V gene encodes CDR1 SGHRS and CDR2 YFSETQ. CDR3: CASSVDRGALNTEAFF. DNA for the CDR3: TGCGCCAGCAGCGTGGACAGGGGGGCCTTGAACACTGAAGCTTTCTTT. Using reference TRBV5-1 and TRBJ1-1 for the parts outside the CDR3, the full variable domain is KAGVTQTPRYLIKTRGQQVTLSCSPISGHRSVSWYQQTPGQGLQFLFEYFSETQRNKGNFPGRFSGRQFSNSRSEMNVSTLELGDSALYLCASSVDRGALNTEAFFGQGTRLTVV.

The chain recombines TRBV19 with TRBJ1-2; 7 positions agree with TRBD1. V shed 5 bases, J shed 8 bases, and the junction held 8 bases outside the gene matches. The CDR3 contains 13 residues. The germline V gene has CDR1 LNHDA and CDR2 SQIVND (reference sequence). CDR3 amino acids: CASSAHRGGGYTF. CDR3 bases: TGTGCCAGTAGTGCCCACAGGGGTGGGGGCTACACCTTC.

This chain joins TRBV18 and TRBJ2-1; 12 bases are shared with TRBD2. CDR1 is KGHSH and CDR2 is LQKENI in the germline V gene. The CDR3 has 16 amino acids. The J segment lost 2 bases and the V segment lost 6 bases, leaving 5 bases of the junction unmatched. The CDR3 DNA follows: TGTGCCAGCTCGCTGACTAGCGGGGGAACCTACAATGAGCAGTTCTTC. Its translation is CASSLTSGGTYNEQFF.

The V call is TRBV5-8, the J call TRBJ2-7, with TRBD1 identical over 8 bases. Looked up from germline, CDR1 is SGHTS and CDR2 is YDEGEE. CDR3 length: 17 residues. The V segment lost 2 bases and the J segment 0 bases; nucleotides outside the gene matches: 10. The CDR3, as DNA: TGTGCCAGCAGCTTTGGCTGGGGGGACAGGAGCTCCTACGAGCAGTACTTC. It is translated as CASSFGWGDRSSYEQYF.

The CDR3 DNA sequence: TGTGCCAGTACCCCAGACTCCTCTGGGGCCAACGTCCTGACTTTC. It translates to CASTPDSSGANVLTF. The J gene is TRBJ2-6, the V gene TRBV19, with unresolved D. Germline V lookup: CDR1 LNHDA, CDR2 SQIVND (reference sequence). The CDR3 covers 15 residues. V was pared by 7 bases and J by 0 bases, with 10 bases between.

This clone came up a few times. V is TRBV6-2 or TRBV6-3 and J is TRBJ1-5; 8 nucleotides line up with TRBD1. V was pared by 6 bases and J by 6 bases, with 16 bases of the junction left unmatched. Germline V gene lookup returns CDR1 MNHEY and CDR2 SVGEGT. CDR3 length: 17 residues. The CDR3 here is CASRPTPNRGRAQPQHF. The CDR3, as DNA: TGTGCCAGCAGACCTACCCCCAACAGGGGGAGGGCTCAGCCCCAGCATTTT.

This clone was seen a handful of times. This sequence joins TRBV12-5 and TRBJ1-1; TRBD1 aligns across 12 bases. The CDR3 totals 15 residues. Germline values: CDR1 LGHNT, CDR2 FRNRAP. V shed 3 bases and J 11 bases; nucleotides not matched to a gene: 10. CDR3 nucleotide sequence: TGTGCTAGTGGTTTTGAGAAGGGGGACAGGGGGCCCGCTTTCTTT. It codes for CASGFEKGDRGPAFF.

The V and J genes are TRBV19 and TRBJ1-4; D may be TRBD1 (5 bases). Germline assignment: CDR1 LNHDA and CDR2 SQIVND (reference sequence). The CDR3 consists of 15 residues. V lost 5 bases, J lost 7 bases, and 17 bases lay in between. The CDR3: CASSLDSGLAEKLFF. For the CDR3, the DNA is TGTGCCAGTAGTCTCGACAGCGGGTTAGCTGAAAAACTGTTTTTT.

The chain joins TRBV7-6 to TRBJ1-4; D is undetermined. The CDR3 contains 17 residues. From germline, CDR1 is SGHVS and CDR2 FNYEAQ. V lost 0 bases and J 0 bases, leaving 11 bases between the germline ends. DNA of the CDR3: TGTGCCAGCAGCTTAGCGGGGAGTCTATCAACTAATGAAAAACTGTTTTTT. It yields the protein CASSLAGSLSTNEKLFF.

This clone occurred once. This chain joins TRBV7-2 and TRBJ2-3; TRBD1 might be the D (6 bases). Trimming stripped 5 bases from V and 0 bases from J, with 18 bases between. The CDR3 consists of 17 residues. Germline values: CDR1 SGHTA, CDR2 FQGNSA. The CDR3 protein is CASSPFGRGTSTDTQYF. In DNA form, the CDR3 reads TGTGCCAGCAGCCCGTTTGGAAGGGGGACGAGCACAGATACGCAGTATTTT. Full variable domain (remainder filled in from reference TRBV7-2 and TRBJ2-3): GAGVSQSPSNKVTEKGKDVELRCDPISGHTALYWYRQSLGQGLEFLIYFQGNSAPDKSGLPSDRFSAERTGGSVSTLTIQRTQQEDSAVYLCASSPFGRGTSTDTQYFGPGTRLTVL.

The J gene is TRBJ1-2, the V gene TRBV5-6, with 7 bases identical to TRBD1. Germline lookup yields CDR1 SGHDT and CDR2 YYEEEE. Trimming took 4 bases from V and 0 from J; bases not matched to a gene: 18. The CDR3 has 19 residues. CDR3 sequence reads: CASSNWSPLRDSPNYGYTF. The CDR3 nucleotides are TGTGCCAGCAGCAACTGGTCCCCTTTAAGGGACAGTCCTAACTATGGCTACACCTTC.

This chain connects TRBV30 to TRBJ2-1; perhaps TRBD1 as D (6 bases). This CDR3 comprises 13 residues. V was trimmed by 2 bases and J by 10 bases, leaving 15 bases between them. CDR1 is GTSNPN, CDR2 SVGIG, per germline (reference sequence). Written as DNA, the CDR3 is TGTGCCTGGAGTTGGGGGCCCTCGGCGGAGCAGTTCTTC. It encodes CAWSWGPSAEQFF.

The chain couples TRBV10-3 to TRBJ1-1; TRBD1 agrees at 7 bases. Per germline, CDR1 ENHRY and CDR2 SYGVKD. J lost 5 bases, V lost 10 bases, and 10 bases had no gene match. This CDR3 contains 13 residues. In DNA form, the CDR3 reads TGTGCCACGTGGGGCAGGGGGAATACTGAAGCTTTCTTT. Protein product: CATWGRGNTEAFF.

As for this clone: The sample holds other DNA sequences that translate to the same CDR3. The chain employs TRBV28 and TRBJ1-1; D possibly corresponds to TRBD1 (5 bases). This CDR3 has 13 residues. The V gene lost 1 base and the J gene lost 5 bases, with 8 bases spanning the gap. Germline V lookup: CDR1 MDHEN, CDR2 SYDVKM. CDR3 region: CASSLSGNTEAFF. As DNA, the CDR3 is TGTGCCAGCAGTTTATCAGGGAATACTGAAGCTTTCTTT.

The chain recombines TRBV19 with TRBJ1-1; TRBD1 is a possible D gene (6 bases). V lost 4 bases to trimming and J lost 6 bases, with 18 bases between them. The CDR3 spans 15 residues. Germline assignment: CDR1 LNHDA and CDR2 SQIVND (reference sequence). Here the CDR3 reads CASSTVRGAWAEAFF. As DNA, the CDR3 is TGTGCCAGTAGTACGGTCAGGGGTGCGTGGGCTGAAGCTTTCTTT.

On this clone: This sample also contains other DNA sequences that code for the same CDR3. This sequence joins TRBV19 and TRBJ1-1; 10 nucleotides align to TRBD1. The CDR3 covers 14 residues. The V and J ends lost 4 bases and 3 bases, in that order; junction bases with no gene match: 2. From germline, CDR1 is LNHDA and CDR2 SQIVND (reference sequence). Here the CDR3 reads CASSTGQGDTEAFF. CDR3 in DNA: TGTGCCAGTAGTACCGGACAGGGGGACACTGAAGCTTTCTTT.

This clone occurred once. The gene calls are TRBV7-9 and TRBJ1-2, with 7 bases that match TRBD1. The CDR3 loop spans 14 amino acids. Per the germline V gene, CDR1 is SEHNR and CDR2 is FQNEAQ (reference sequence). The ends lost 8 bases at V and 2 bases at J; junction bases unmatched: 8. CDR3 amino acids: CASPGQGENYGYTF. DNA of the CDR3: TGTGCCAGCCCCGGTCAGGGGGAAAACTATGGCTACACCTTC.

This clone occurred many times. V is TRBV7-2 and J is TRBJ2-3; D is possibly TRBD2 (6 bases). Trimming took off 4 bases at V and 0 bases at J, with 8 bases between the two ends. This CDR3 contains 14 residues. CDR1 is SGHTA, CDR2 FQGNSA, per germline. CDR3 protein: CASSWRGSTDTQYF. CDR3 in DNA: TGTGCCAGCAGCTGGAGGGGTAGCACAGATACGCAGTATTTT.

V usage is TRBV7-6 and J usage is TRBJ1-5; 10 bases are a match to TRBD1. From germline, CDR1 is SGHVS and CDR2 FNYEAQ. The CDR3 contains 15 residues. V shed 3 bases and J 2 bases; nucleotides not matched to a gene: 1. In nucleotides, the CDR3 is TGTGCCAGCAGCTTGGGGACAGGGGGCAATCAGCCCCAGCATTTT. This encodes CASSLGTGGNQPQHF.

V gene TRBV7-2 combines with J gene TRBJ2-2; D uncertain. Germline CDR1 reads SGHTA; CDR2 reads FQGNSA. V was pared by 1 base and J by 3 bases, with 6 bases between. This CDR3 has 14 amino acids. In DNA, the CDR3 is TGTGCCAGCAGCTTAGTCCAATACACCGGGGAGCTGTTTTTT. It encodes CASSLVQYTGELFF.

The chain carries TRBV7-2 and TRBJ2-3, with TRBD2 matching 14 bases. This CDR3 has 18 residues. Losses at the gene ends were 1 base for V and 5 bases for J; bases not matched to a gene: 8. The germline CDR1 and CDR2 sequences are SGHTA and FQGNSA. In nucleotides, the CDR3 is TGTGCCAGCAGCTTAGATGGGACTAGCGGGAGAAAGAGAGATACGCAGTATTTT. Translation gives CASSLDGTSGRKRDTQYF.